This passage covers 8 T cell receptor beta chains from one sample sequenced in a study of blood T cell repertoires in COVID-19. The data were produced by immunoSEQ multiplex PCR, yet TCRdb's version contains in-frame clones alone and is incomplete. The sample includes under 300,000 clones, approximately 86% seen only once; the top ten take over 10%. The specimen sequenced was peripheral blood. The receptor set was obtained from a woman in her 70s with COVID-19, enrolled during active disease.

The chain combines TRBV4-2 with TRBJ2-7; TRBD1 matches at 10 bases. Germline V gene sequence: CDR1 LGHNA, CDR2 YNFKEQ. The CDR3 is 18 amino acids. The V and J ends lost 1 base and 2 bases, in that order; junction bases with no gene match: 11. Here the CDR3 DNA reads TGTGCCAGCAGCCAAGCCGGGTGGGACAGGGGCCAAGCCTACGAGCAGTACTTC. It yields the protein CASSQAGWDRGQAYEQYF.

This CDR3 reads CATSETGTSSSDEQFF. DNA of the CDR3: TGTGCCACCAGTGAGACCGGGACTAGCAGTTCGGATGAGCAGTTCTTC. The gene calls are TRBV24-1 and TRBJ2-1; 9 positions match TRBD2. CDR3 size: 16 residues. Germline V gene lookup returns CDR1 KGHDR and CDR2 SFDVKD. V was clipped by 4 bases and J by 8 bases; unmatched bases: 11.

The chain carries TRBV30 and TRBJ2-7; 7 bases align to TRBD2. CDR3 length equals 11 residues. V gave up 3 bases and J gave up 7 bases; unmatched junction bases: 3. Germline-derived CDR1 and CDR2 are GTSNPN and SVGIG (reference sequence). CDR3 residues: CAWSPGREQYF. The CDR3 coding sequence is TGTGCCTGGAGCCCCGGGAGGGAGCAGTACTTC.

This clone was observed a single time. This rearrangement joins TRBV19 to TRBJ1-2; D remains ambiguous. V lost 6 bases, J lost 0 bases, and 11 bases lay in between. CDR1 is LNHDA and CDR2 is SQIVND in the germline V gene (reference sequence). The CDR3 is made up of 14 amino acids. The CDR3 protein is CASSPSGANYGYTF. CDR3 sequence (DNA): TGTGCCAGTAGCCCGAGCGGAGCTAACTATGGCTACACCTTC.

The chain links TRBV24-1 to TRBJ2-5; D perhaps matches TRBD2 (6 bases). Germline assignment: CDR1 KGHDR and CDR2 SFDVKD. The CDR3 contains 15 residues. V was cut by 2 bases and J by 4 bases, with 13 bases left in between. CDR3 in amino acids: CATSDYLGGLETQYF. CDR3 in DNA: TGTGCCACCAGTGATTACCTAGGAGGGTTAGAGACCCAGTACTTC.

A note on this clone: The same CDR3 arises from other DNA sequences in this sample as well. The chain has TRBV5-6 and TRBJ2-5, with TRBD1 as a possible D gene (5 bases). CDR1 is SGHDT, CDR2 YYEEEE, per germline. Between the trimmed V and J ends, which lost 0 bases and 2 bases, there was a span of 5 bases. This CDR3 spans 13 amino acids. CDR3 amino acids: CASSLDRQETQYF. As DNA, the CDR3 is TGTGCCAGCAGCTTGGACAGGCAAGAGACCCAGTACTTC.

This clone has at least ten counts. The chain joins TRBV6-1 to TRBJ1-3; D is unresolved. Germline V gene data show CDR1 as MNHNS and CDR2 as SASEGT. The CDR3 is made up of 16 amino acids. Trimming took 1 base from V and 0 from J, leaving 10 bases between them. DNA of the CDR3: TGTGCCAGCAGTGAAGTGTCGTCGGGCTCTGGAAACACCATATATTTT. Its translation: CASSEVSSGSGNTIYF.

The J gene is TRBJ1-5, the V gene TRBV28; no reliable D call. Germline lookup yields CDR1 MDHEN and CDR2 SYDVKM. The CDR3 totals 13 residues. Trimming took off 5 bases at V and 6 bases at J, with 11 bases between the two ends. The CDR3 bases are TGTGCCAGCAGTGCCGAATGGCTTCAGCCCCAGCATTTT. This encodes CASSAEWLQPQHF.